The entry that follows covers one T cell receptor beta chain sequence. Antigen unknown. The donors were members of the validation cohort, which comprised 100 to 150 subjects and was separate from the first cohort of roughly 700 subjects. Germline lookup yields CDR1 ENHRY and CDR2 SYGVKD. The CDR3 spans 16 residues. Trimming cost V 0 bases and J 5 bases, with 17 bases left between them. The sample comes from a study of cytomegalovirus exposure and HLA in healthy donors. Study-wide results and caveats: Subsequent analysis revealed that first-cohort TCR clusters tended to co-occur in the 120 validation repertoires. A few CMV-associated chains proved CMV antigen-specific in vitro.

Data came from immunoSEQ multiplex PCR; TCRdb stores just in-frame clones and leaves some out. The sample carries about 150,000 clones, 75% to 90% recorded once. The source of this sequence is a young woman in good health and CMV-seropositive. V is TRBV10-3 and J is TRBJ2-7; possibly TRBD1 for D (5 bases). The source material was PBMCs. CDR3 protein: CAISESRPGASNEQYF. For the CDR3, the DNA is TGTGCCATCAGTGAGTCGAGGCCTGGGGCAAGTAACGAGCAGTACTTC.